This TCR beta chain was documented in a study of regulatory dendritic cells for organ transplantation. A remark on this clone: Its cognate antigen is unknown.

Sorted T cells were CFSE-labeled and cultured 5 days with allogeneic regulatory or mature dendritic cells at 1:10. Study observations and caveats: The authors noted considerable between-person heterogeneity in alloreactive memory CD8+ cells.

The germline CDR1 and CDR2 sequences are SGHTA and FQGNSA. With 1 base clipped from V and 0 bases from J, the junction kept 5 bases outside the gene matches. The CDR3 totals 17 residues. TCRdb's table, derived via immunoSEQ multiplex PCR, lists solely in-frame clones and lacks some. The sample contains more than 10,000 clones, nearly 80% of which appear only once. The chain employs TRBV7-2 and TRBJ2-3, with 9 nucleotides matching TRBD2. This TCR was recovered from a human donor in good health. Material for sequencing was naive CD8+ T cells from blood cultured with regulatory dendritic cells. Described subset: CD45RA+ naive T cells. For the CDR3, the DNA is TGTGCCAGCAGCTTAGGAGCGGGGGGCGCGAGCACAGATACGCAGTATTTT. Residues: CASSLGAGGASTDTQYF.